This T cell receptor (beta chain) was recorded in a study of shared clonotypes between healthy human individuals. The overall study: A donor's plate count was three for CD4 naive and three for CD4 memory; CD8 naive had two and CD8 memory one. Study-wide results and limits: Some naive CD4 clonotypes, around 5%, turned up in common across several donors. Though the depth was large, rarefaction showed that sorted-subset sequencing was incomplete.

A remark on this clone: What it binds is not known.

TCRdb's table, derived via immunoSEQ multiplex PCR, lists solely in-frame clones and lacks some. The sample records millions of clones, more than 90% being singletons. This TCR derives from a man between 18 and 35 years old in good health. Sequences were obtained from naive CD4+ T cells sorted from blood. The subset here: CD45RA+ positively selected.

The CDR3 sequence: CASSHHGTGINQPQHF. The CDR3 DNA reads TGTGCCAGCAGCCACCACGGGACAGGGATAAATCAGCCCCAGCATTTT. This chain links TRBV7-9 with TRBJ1-5, with TRBD1 identical over 9 bases. The CDR3 runs 16 residues. Unmatched junction bases numbered 9, after V lost 5 bases and J lost 4 bases. The V gene's germline CDR1 is SEHNR and CDR2 FQNEAQ (reference sequence).